What follows is one T cell receptor beta chain and its context. Its antigen is as yet unknown. The data were taken from a study of OX40 agonist ivuxolimab in advanced cancers. Study summary: One patient with hepatocellular carcinoma and two with cutaneous melanoma, three in all, had partial responses. Notes on the study in general: Some nonresponders likewise displayed low normalized T-cell clonal expansion.

Between the trimmed V and J ends, which lost 3 bases and 0 bases, there was a span of 9 bases. From germline, CDR1 is SGHNT and CDR2 YENEEA. The CDR3 covers 15 residues. Repertoires were generated with immunoSEQ multiplex PCR, while TCRdb's copy carries only in-frame clones and drops some. The sample shows 45,000 to 55,000 clones, roughly 89% of them seen only once. The receptor was isolated from an adult with an advanced solid tumor such as melanoma, head and neck, liver or kidney cancer. The chain carries TRBV11-3 and TRBJ2-1; D is perhaps TRBD2 (5 bases). Sample: CD4+ or CD8+ T cells sorted from blood, taken in a trial of the OX40 agonist ivuxolimab. This CDR3 is CASSFSVSSYNEQFF. DNA for the CDR3: TGTGCCAGCAGCTTTAGCGTAAGCTCCTACAATGAGCAGTTCTTC.